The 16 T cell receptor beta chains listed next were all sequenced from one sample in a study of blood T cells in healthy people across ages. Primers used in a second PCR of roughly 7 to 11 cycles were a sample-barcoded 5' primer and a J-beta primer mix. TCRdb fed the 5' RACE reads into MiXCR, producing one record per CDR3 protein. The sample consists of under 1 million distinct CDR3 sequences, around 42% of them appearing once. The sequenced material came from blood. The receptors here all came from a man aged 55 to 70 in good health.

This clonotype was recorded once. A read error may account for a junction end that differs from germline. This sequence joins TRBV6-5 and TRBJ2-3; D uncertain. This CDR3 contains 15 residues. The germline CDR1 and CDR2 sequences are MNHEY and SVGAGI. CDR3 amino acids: CAGSATPTSTDTQYF. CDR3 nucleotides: TGTGCCGGCAGTGCGACACCTACTAGCACAGATACGCAGTATTTT.

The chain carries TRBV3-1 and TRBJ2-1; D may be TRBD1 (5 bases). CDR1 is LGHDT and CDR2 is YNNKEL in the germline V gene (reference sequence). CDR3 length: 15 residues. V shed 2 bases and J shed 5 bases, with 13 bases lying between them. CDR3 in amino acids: CASSQQPGANNEQFF. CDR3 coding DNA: TGTGCCAGCAGCCAACAACCTGGGGCCAACAATGAGCAGTTCTTC.

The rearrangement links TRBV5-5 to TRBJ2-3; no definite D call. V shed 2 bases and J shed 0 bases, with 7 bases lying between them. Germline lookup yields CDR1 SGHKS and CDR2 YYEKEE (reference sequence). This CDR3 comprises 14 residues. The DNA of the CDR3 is TGTGCCAGCAGCTTAGAGTGGAGCACAGATACGCAGTATTTT. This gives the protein CASSLEWSTDTQYF.

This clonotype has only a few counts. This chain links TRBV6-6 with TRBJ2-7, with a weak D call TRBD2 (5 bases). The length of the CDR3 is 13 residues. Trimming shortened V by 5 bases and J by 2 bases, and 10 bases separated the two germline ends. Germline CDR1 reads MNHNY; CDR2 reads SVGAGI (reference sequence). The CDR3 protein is CASSPGKAYEQYF. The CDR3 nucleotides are TGTGCCAGCAGTCCCGGGAAGGCCTACGAGCAGTACTTC.

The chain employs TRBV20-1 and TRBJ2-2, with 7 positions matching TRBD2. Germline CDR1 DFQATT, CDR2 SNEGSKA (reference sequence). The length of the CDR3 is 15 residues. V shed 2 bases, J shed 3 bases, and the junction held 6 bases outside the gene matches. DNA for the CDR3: TGCAGTGCTAGACGGAGCGGGGTGGACACCGGGGAGCTGTTTTTT. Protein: CSARRSGVDTGELFF.

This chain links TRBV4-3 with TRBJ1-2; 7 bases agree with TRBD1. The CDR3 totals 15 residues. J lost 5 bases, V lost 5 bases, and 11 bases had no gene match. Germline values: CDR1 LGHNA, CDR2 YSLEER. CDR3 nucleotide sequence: TGCGCCAGCAGCTACACACAGGGGAGGGGTTATGGCTACACCTTC. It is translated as CASSYTQGRGYGYTF.

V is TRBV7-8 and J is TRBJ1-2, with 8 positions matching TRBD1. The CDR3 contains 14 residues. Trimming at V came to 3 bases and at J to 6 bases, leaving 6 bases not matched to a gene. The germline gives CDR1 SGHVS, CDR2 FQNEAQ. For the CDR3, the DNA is TGTGCCAGCAGCTTTGACAGGGGAGGGAATGGCTACACCTTC. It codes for CASSFDRGGNGYTF.

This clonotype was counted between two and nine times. DNA for the CDR3: TGTGCCAGCAGTGAAGGGGGACAGGGGGCTCACGAGCAGTACTTC. This sequence encodes CASSEGGQGAHEQYF. V usage is TRBV2 and J usage is TRBJ2-7; TRBD1 matches at 12 bases. Per the germline V gene, CDR1 is SNHLY and CDR2 is FYNNEI. J gave up 5 bases and V 1 base, and 3 bases lay outside the gene matches. The CDR3 extends over 15 amino acids.

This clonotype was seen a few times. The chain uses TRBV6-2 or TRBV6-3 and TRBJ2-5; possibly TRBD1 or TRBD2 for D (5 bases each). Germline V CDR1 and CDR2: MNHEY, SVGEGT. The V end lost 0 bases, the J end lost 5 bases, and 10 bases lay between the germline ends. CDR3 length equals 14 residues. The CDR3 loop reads CASSYSGPGETQYF. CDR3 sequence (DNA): TGTGCCAGCAGTTACTCGGGGCCGGGGGAGACCCAGTACTTC.

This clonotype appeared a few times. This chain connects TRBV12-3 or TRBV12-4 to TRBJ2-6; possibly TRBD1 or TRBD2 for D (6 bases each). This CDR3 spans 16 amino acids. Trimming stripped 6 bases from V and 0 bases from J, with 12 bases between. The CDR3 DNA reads TGTGCCAGCAGCCAAAGGGGGGTCTCTGGGGCCAACGTCCTGACTTTC. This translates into CASSQRGVSGANVLTF.

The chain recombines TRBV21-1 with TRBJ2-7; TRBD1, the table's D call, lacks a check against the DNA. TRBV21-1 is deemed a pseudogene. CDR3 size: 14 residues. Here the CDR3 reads CASSTQGWDYEQYF. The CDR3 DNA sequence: TGTGCCAGCAGCACACAGGGGTGGGACTACGAGCAGTACTTC.

The CDR3 sequence is CATSREGTGGSEQYF. As DNA, the CDR3 is TGTGCCACCAGCAGAGAAGGGACAGGGGGCAGCGAGCAGTACTTC. This chain uses TRBV15 with TRBJ2-5; 12 bases agree with TRBD1. The J call may be incorrect, as the DNA end agrees better with TRBJ2-7. The CDR3 totals 15 residues. Germline CDR1 reads LNHNV; CDR2 reads YYDKDF (reference sequence).

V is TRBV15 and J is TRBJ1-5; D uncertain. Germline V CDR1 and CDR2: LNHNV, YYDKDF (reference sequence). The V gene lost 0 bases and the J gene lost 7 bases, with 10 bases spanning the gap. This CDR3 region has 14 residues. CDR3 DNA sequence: TGTGCCACCAGCAGAGATGGGTACGGCCAGCCCCAGCATTTT. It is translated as CATSRDGYGQPQHF.

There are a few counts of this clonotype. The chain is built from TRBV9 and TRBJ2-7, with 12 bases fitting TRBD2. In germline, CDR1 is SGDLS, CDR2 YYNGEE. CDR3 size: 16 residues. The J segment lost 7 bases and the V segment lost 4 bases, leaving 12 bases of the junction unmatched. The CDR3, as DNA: TGTGCCAGCAGCCTCCGGACTAGCGGGGCAAACAATGAGCAGTACTTC. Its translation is CASSLRTSGANNEQYF. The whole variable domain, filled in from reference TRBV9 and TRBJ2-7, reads DSGVTQTPKHLITATGQRVTLRCSPRSGDLSVYWYQQSLDQGLQFLIQYYNGEERAKGNILERFSAQQFPDLHSELNLSSLELGDSALYFCASSLRTSGANNEQYFGPGTRLTVT.

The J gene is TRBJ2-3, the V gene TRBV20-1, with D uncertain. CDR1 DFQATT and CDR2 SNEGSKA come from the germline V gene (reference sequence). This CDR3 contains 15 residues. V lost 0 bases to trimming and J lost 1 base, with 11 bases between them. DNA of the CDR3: TGCAGTGCTAGAGATTTCTCAAAGGGCACAGATACGCAGTATTTT. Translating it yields CSARDFSKGTDTQYF.

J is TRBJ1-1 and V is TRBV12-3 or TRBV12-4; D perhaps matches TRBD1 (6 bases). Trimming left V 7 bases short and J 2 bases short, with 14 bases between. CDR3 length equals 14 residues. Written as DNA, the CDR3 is TGTGCCAGCACCTGGGGGGGGCCTAACACTGAAGCTTTCTTT. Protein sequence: CASTWGGPNTEAFF.